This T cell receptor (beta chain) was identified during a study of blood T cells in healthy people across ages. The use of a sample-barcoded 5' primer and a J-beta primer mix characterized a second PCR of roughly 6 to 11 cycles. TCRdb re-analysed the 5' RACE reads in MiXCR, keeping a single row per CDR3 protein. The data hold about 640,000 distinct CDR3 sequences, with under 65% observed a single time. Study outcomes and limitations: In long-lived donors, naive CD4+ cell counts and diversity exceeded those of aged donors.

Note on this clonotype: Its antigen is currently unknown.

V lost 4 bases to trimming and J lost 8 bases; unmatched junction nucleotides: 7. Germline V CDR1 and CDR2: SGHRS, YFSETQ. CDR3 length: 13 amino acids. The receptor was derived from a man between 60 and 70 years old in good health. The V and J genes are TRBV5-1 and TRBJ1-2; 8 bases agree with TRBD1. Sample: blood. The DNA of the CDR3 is TGCGCCAGCAGCCCTTGGACAGGGTACGGCTACACCTTC. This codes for CASSPWTGYGYTF.